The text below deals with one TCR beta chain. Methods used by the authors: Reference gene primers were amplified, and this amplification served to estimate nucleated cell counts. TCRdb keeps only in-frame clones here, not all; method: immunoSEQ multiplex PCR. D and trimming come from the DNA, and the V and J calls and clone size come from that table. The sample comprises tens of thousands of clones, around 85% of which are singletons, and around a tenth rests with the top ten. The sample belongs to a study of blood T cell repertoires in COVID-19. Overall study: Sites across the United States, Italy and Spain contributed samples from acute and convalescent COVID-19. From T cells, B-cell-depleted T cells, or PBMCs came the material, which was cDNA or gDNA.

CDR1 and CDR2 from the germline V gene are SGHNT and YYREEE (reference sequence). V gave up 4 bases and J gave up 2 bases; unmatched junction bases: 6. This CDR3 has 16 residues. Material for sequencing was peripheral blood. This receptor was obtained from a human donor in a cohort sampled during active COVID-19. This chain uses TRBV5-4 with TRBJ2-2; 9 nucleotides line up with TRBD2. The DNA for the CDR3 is TGTGCCAGCAGCCTACGGACTAGCGTCAACACCGGGGAGCTGTTTTTT. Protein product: CASSLRTSVNTGELFF.